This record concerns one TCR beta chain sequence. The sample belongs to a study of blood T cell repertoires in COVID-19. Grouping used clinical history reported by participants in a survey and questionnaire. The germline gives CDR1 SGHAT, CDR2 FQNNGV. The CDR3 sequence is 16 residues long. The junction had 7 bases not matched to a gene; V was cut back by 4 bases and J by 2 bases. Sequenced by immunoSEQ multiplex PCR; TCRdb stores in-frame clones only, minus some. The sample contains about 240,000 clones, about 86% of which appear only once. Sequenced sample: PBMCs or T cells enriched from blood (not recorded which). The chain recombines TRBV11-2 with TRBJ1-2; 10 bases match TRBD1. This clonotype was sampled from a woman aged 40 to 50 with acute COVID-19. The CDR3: CASSSPRTGGNYGYTF. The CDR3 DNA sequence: TGTGCCAGCAGCTCCCCCAGGACAGGGGGAAACTATGGCTACACCTTC.